The 26 T cell receptor beta chains given below trace back to one sample, sequenced in a study of OX40 agonist ivuxolimab in advanced cancers. Sequencing used immunoSEQ multiplex PCR; TCRdb keeps in-frame clones, though not all of them. This table has approximately 41,000 clones, around four fifths appearing once. The sequencing here drew on CD4+ or CD8+ T cells sorted from blood, taken in a trial of the OX40 agonist ivuxolimab. The receptors come from an adult with an advanced solid tumor such as melanoma, head and neck, liver or kidney cancer.

The chain links TRBV19 to TRBJ2-1, with a weak D call TRBD2 (6 bases). From germline, CDR1 is LNHDA and CDR2 SQIVND (reference sequence). Deletions cut 7 bases from V and 2 bases from J, with 12 bases between. The CDR3 totals 14 residues. The CDR3 loop is CASKAGGAYNEQFF. The CDR3 bases are TGTGCCAGTAAAGCTGGCGGGGCCTACAATGAGCAGTTCTTC.

The chain recombines TRBV29-1 with TRBJ2-7; the D is unclear. Per the germline V gene, CDR1 is SQVTM and CDR2 is ANQGSEA. V was shortened by 3 bases and J by 4 bases, with 7 bases between the two germline ends. The CDR3 is 11 amino acids. The CDR3 sequence: CSVEVRYEQYF. The CDR3 DNA sequence: TGCAGCGTTGAGGTTCGTTACGAGCAGTACTTC.

J is TRBJ2-1 and V is TRBV6-4, with a weak D call TRBD2 (5 bases). The germline V gene encodes CDR1 MRHNA and CDR2 SNTAGT. The length of the CDR3 is 13 residues. V lost 4 bases, J lost 8 bases, and 12 bases lay in between. The CDR3 here is CASSGKEGYEQFF. The CDR3 coding sequence is TGTGCCAGCAGTGGTAAAGAGGGATATGAGCAGTTCTTC.

V and J are TRBV19 and TRBJ2-7; perhaps TRBD1 as D (6 bases). This CDR3 has 15 residues. The germline gives CDR1 LNHDA, CDR2 SQIVND (reference sequence). V lost 3 bases to trimming and J lost 3 bases, with 15 bases between them. CDR3 in amino acids: CASSIVRTAFYEQYF. As DNA, the CDR3 is TGTGCCAGTAGTATCGTTCGGACAGCGTTCTACGAGCAGTACTTC.

The chain joins TRBV7-2 to TRBJ2-4; 12 nucleotides agree with TRBD2. The V and J ends lost 5 bases and 0 bases, in that order; junction bases with no gene match: 5. The CDR3 consists of 17 residues. Germline V gene sequence: CDR1 SGHTA, CDR2 FQGNSA. The CDR3 here is CASSTSSGGVAKNIQYF. The CDR3 DNA reads TGTGCCAGCAGCACCTCTAGCGGGGGGGTAGCCAAAAACATTCAGTACTTC.

The chain couples TRBV11-3 to TRBJ2-5; 15 bases are shared with TRBD2. J was trimmed by 5 bases and V by 1 base; bases with no gene match: 8. This CDR3 region has 18 residues. Germline V gene data show CDR1 as SGHNT and CDR2 as YENEEA. For the CDR3, the DNA is TGTGCCAGCAGCTTAGTATGGACTAGCGGGAGGGCCGTGGAGACCCAGTACTTC. This gives the protein CASSLVWTSGRAVETQYF.

The genes are TRBV4-2 and TRBJ2-3; 10 bases line up with TRBD2. V lost 3 bases, J lost 3 bases, and 3 bases stayed unmatched. There are 15 residues in the CDR3. The germline gives CDR1 LGHNA, CDR2 YNFKEQ. The CDR3 loop is CASSQASGRTDTQYF. The DNA for the CDR3 is TGTGCCAGCAGCCAGGCTAGCGGGAGAACAGATACGCAGTATTTT.

The chain has TRBV7-9 and TRBJ1-1; perhaps TRBD1 as D (6 bases). Germline V CDR1 and CDR2: SEHNR, FQNEAQ (reference sequence). Trimming stripped 5 bases from V and 3 bases from J, with 16 bases between. CDR3 length: 15 residues. The CDR3 region has the DNA TGTGCCAGCAGCCCGCGGAACAGGGAGGACACTGAAGCTTTCTTT. This translates into CASSPRNREDTEAFF.

This chain links TRBV5-1 with TRBJ2-5; either TRBD1 or TRBD2 may fit D (6 bases each). Deletions cut 4 bases from V and 4 bases from J, with 14 bases between. Germline values: CDR1 SGHRS, CDR2 YFSETQ. The length of the CDR3 is 14 residues. Here the CDR3 DNA reads TGCGCCAGCAGCACCCGGGGGCGAGGAGAGACCCAGTACTTC. This codes for CASSTRGRGETQYF.

The chain couples TRBV9 to TRBJ2-7; 7 bases fit TRBD2. Germline assignment: CDR1 SGDLS and CDR2 YYNGEE. The CDR3 runs to 14 residues. The ends lost 2 bases at V and 6 bases at J; junction bases unmatched: 8. CDR3 sequence reads: CASSVGGSLAEQYF. The CDR3 nucleotides read TGTGCCAGCAGCGTGGGCGGGAGTCTCGCCGAGCAGTACTTC.

The gene calls are TRBV5-1 and TRBJ1-2; tentatively, D is TRBD1 (5 bases). V gave up 0 bases and J gave up 5 bases, with 8 bases separating them. In germline, CDR1 is SGHRS, CDR2 YFSETQ. The CDR3 totals 13 residues. CDR3 sequence: CASSLEAGYGYTF. Written as DNA, the CDR3 is TGCGCCAGCAGCTTGGAGGCAGGGTATGGCTACACCTTC.

This sequence joins TRBV5-1 and TRBJ2-5, with a tentative D call TRBD2 (5 bases). The V end lost 4 bases, the J end lost 5 bases, and 18 bases lay between the germline ends. Per the germline V gene, CDR1 is SGHRS and CDR2 is YFSETQ. The CDR3 length is 15 residues. This CDR3 is CASSRGVGASETQYF. In DNA form, the CDR3 reads TGCGCCAGCAGCCGGGGAGTGGGAGCGTCGGAGACCCAGTACTTC.

This clone was detected only once. The chain combines TRBV27 with TRBJ2-7; 9 positions match TRBD2. Germline V gene sequence: CDR1 MNHEY, CDR2 SMNVEV (reference sequence). V lost 8 bases and J lost 4; bases outside the gene matches: 6. CDR3 length equals 13 residues. The CDR3 DNA follows: TGTGCCAGCCACTTAGCGGGAGCATACGAGCAGTACTTC. This encodes CASHLAGAYEQYF.

The chain uses TRBV19 and TRBJ1-5; no firm D call. Germline assignment: CDR1 LNHDA and CDR2 SQIVND (reference sequence). Trimming took off 7 bases at V and 0 bases at J, with 10 bases between the two ends. The CDR3 is 14 residues long. This chain's CDR3 is CASTDRHSNQPQHF. CDR3 in DNA: TGTGCCAGTACAGACCGACATAGCAATCAGCCCCAGCATTTT.

The gene calls are TRBV7-8 and TRBJ1-6; 7 bases match TRBD1. Per the germline V gene, CDR1 is SGHVS and CDR2 is FQNEAQ. Losses at the gene ends were 5 bases for V and 14 bases for J; bases not matched to a gene: 27. The CDR3 totals 19 residues. The CDR3 here is CASSLVRYYPGQFIQTLHF. The CDR3 DNA reads as TGTGCCAGCAGCCTAGTTCGGTATTACCCGGGACAGTTTATTCAAACCCTCCACTTT.

This chain uses TRBV18 with TRBJ1-3; no firm D call. The CDR3 has 15 residues. V was shortened by 1 base and J by 0 bases, with 7 bases between the two germline ends. Germline CDR1 is KGHSH and CDR2 is LQKENI. CDR3 loop: CASSPLGSSGNTIYF. DNA for the CDR3: TGTGCCAGCTCACCACTGGGCAGCTCTGGAAACACCATATATTTT.

This clone was counted once. The CDR3 DNA reads TGCGCCAGCAGCCCGACAGGGGCGGGAAACACCATATATTTT. This codes for CASSPTGAGNTIYF. The rearrangement links TRBV10-2 to TRBJ1-3; 8 nucleotides line up with TRBD1. The V and J ends lost 6 bases and 4 bases, in that order; junction bases with no gene match: 5. Germline V lookup: CDR1 WSHSY, CDR2 SAAADI. The CDR3 is 14 residues long.

CDR3: CASSSRVTGELFF. CDR3 DNA sequence: TGTGCCAGCAGCTCCAGGGTAACCGGGGAGCTGTTTTTT. V and J are TRBV6-5 and TRBJ2-2; tentatively, D is TRBD1 (5 bases). V dropped 6 bases and J dropped 5 bases, with 10 bases sitting between them. The germline V gene encodes CDR1 MNHEY and CDR2 SVGAGI. This CDR3 is built from 13 residues.

The rearrangement joins TRBV28 to TRBJ2-7, with TRBD2 matching 12 bases. Germline V lookup: CDR1 MDHEN, CDR2 SYDVKM. This CDR3 comprises 16 residues. V shed 0 bases, J shed 4 bases, and the junction held 4 bases outside the gene matches. The CDR3 reads CASSLWTSGSRYEQYF. CDR3 DNA: TGTGCCAGCAGTTTATGGACTAGCGGGAGTCGGTACGAGCAGTACTTC.

V usage is TRBV7-9 and J usage is TRBJ2-1; D not certain. Trimming removed 7 bases at V and 7 bases at J, with 17 bases between. CDR1 SEHNR and CDR2 FQNEAQ come from the germline V gene (reference sequence). The CDR3 runs to 14 residues. DNA of the CDR3: TGTGCCAGCAACCCCCCCCTATCGTCGAATGAGCAGTTCTTC. Encoded protein: CASNPPLSSNEQFF.

This chain joins TRBV28 and TRBJ2-1; D tentatively fits TRBD1 or TRBD2 (7 bases each). CDR1 and CDR2 (germline): MDHEN, SYDVKM. The V end lost 5 bases, the J end lost 4 bases, and 15 bases lay between the germline ends. This CDR3 region has 15 residues. The CDR3 DNA is TGTGCCAGCAGTCAGGGGGGGCCCAAGTACAATGAGCAGTTCTTC. Amino acid sequence: CASSQGGPKYNEQFF.

V is TRBV28 and J is TRBJ2-4; TRBD2 agrees at 7 bases. CDR3 size: 17 residues. The V gene's germline CDR1 is MDHEN and CDR2 SYDVKM. The V gene end was trimmed by 3 bases and the J gene end by 0 bases; junction bases not matched to a gene: 8. CDR3 sequence: CASSFSPGGGAKNIQYF. Here the CDR3 DNA reads TGTGCCAGCAGTTTTAGTCCGGGCGGGGGAGCCAAAAACATTCAGTACTTC.

CDR3 coding DNA: TGCGCCAGCAGCTTAGAGAGCGGGAGGGCCGGCACAGATACGCAGTATTTT. Amino acid sequence: CASSLESGRAGTDTQYF. V gene TRBV5-1 combines with J gene TRBJ2-3; 10 bases map to TRBD2. The germline V gene has CDR1 SGHRS and CDR2 YFSETQ. V lost 2 bases, J lost 1 base, and 7 bases stayed unmatched. The CDR3 totals 17 residues.

The chain joins TRBV4-1 to TRBJ2-3; 7 nucleotides match TRBD2. CDR1 is MGHRA, CDR2 YSYEKL, per germline. V was pared by 0 bases and J by 1 base, with 7 bases of the junction left unmatched. The CDR3 has 17 amino acids. The CDR3 DNA reads as TGCGCCAGCAGCCAAGATTGGGGCGGGAGTGGCACAGATACGCAGTATTTT. Its translation is CASSQDWGGSGTDTQYF.

The rearrangement joins TRBV5-5 to TRBJ2-1, with 11 bases lining up with TRBD2. The CDR3 contains 16 residues. V lost 6 bases, J lost 3 bases, and 8 bases stayed unmatched. Per germline, CDR1 SGHKS and CDR2 YYEKEE (reference sequence). Here the CDR3 reads CASILSGRAVYNEQFF. DNA of the CDR3: TGTGCCAGCATCCTTAGCGGGAGGGCCGTCTACAATGAGCAGTTCTTC.

The chain uses TRBV18 and TRBJ2-3; TRBD2 matches 9 bases. Germline V gene data show CDR1 as KGHSH and CDR2 as LQKENI. The CDR3 extends over 16 amino acids. The trim removed 4 bases at V and 0 bases at J, leaving 5 bases unmatched. The CDR3 sequence: CASSRLAVSSTDTQYF. CDR3 DNA sequence: TGTGCCAGCTCACGACTAGCGGTCTCTAGCACAGATACGCAGTATTTT. The full variable domain, rest sourced from reference TRBV18 and TRBJ2-3, is NAGVMQNPRHLVRRRGQEARLRCSPMKGHSHVYWYRQLPEEGLKFMVYLQKENIIDESGMPKERFSAEFPKEGPSILRIQQVVRGDSAAYFCASSRLAVSSTDTQYFGPGTRLTVL.